This T cell receptor beta chain derives from a study of Ad26.COV2.S vaccination and SARS-CoV-2 variants. The sample's treatment: roughly 20 received Ad26.COV2.S at low or high dose, single or two shots; about five received placebo; per-sample allocation not given. On day 63 after the first injection, vaccine and placebo recipients gave samples. Measured with immunoSEQ multiplex PCR; TCRdb has only the in-frame clones, and not every one. Of roughly 420,000 clones in the sample, about 88% were seen once. The V segment lost 8 bases and the J segment 2 bases; nucleotides outside the gene matches: 7. This CDR3 has 15 residues. Germline-derived CDR1 and CDR2 are KGHDR and SFDVKD.

The chain combines TRBV24-1 with TRBJ2-2; 7 bases map to TRBD2. The sequence was obtained from a person between 18 and 60 years old who received the Ad26.COV2.S COVID-19 vaccine or a placebo. Sequenced here: peripheral blood, sampled in a trial of Ad26.COV2.S vaccine versus placebo. This CDR3 reads CATMGLADNTGELFF. CDR3 DNA sequence: TGTGCCACCATGGGGCTAGCGGACAACACCGGGGAGCTGTTTTTT.